These T cell receptor beta chains were read from a single sample in a study of beta chain features in type 1 diabetes. Sequenced by immunoSEQ multiplex PCR; TCRdb stores in-frame clones only, minus some. The sample has 200,000 to 250,000 clones, about 15% seen once. Sequenced sample: naive CD4+ T cells from blood. The source of these receptors is a man aged 30-40 years with type 1 diabetes. Both conserved end residues are part of each CDR3. A D gene is named only where the DNA matches it firmly. Size is stated for part of the rows, as once, few or many counts, or as a class when the clone is expanded.

>NA|TRBV2|TRBD1|TRBJ2-5
TGTGCCAGCAGGGAATACCGGGACAGAATAGAGACCCAGTACTTC
CASREYRDRIETQYF
>few|TRBV19|TRBD1|TRBJ1-1
TGTGCCAGTAGTAGTGGACAGGGTCGCAACACTGAAGCTTTCTTT
CASSSGQGRNTEAFF
>NA|TRBV29-1|NA|TRBJ1-5
TGCAGCGCCCTCACAGGGTTGAACAATCAGCCCCAGCATTTT
CSALTGLNNQPQHF
>NA|TRBV2|NA|TRBJ2-3
TGTGCCAGCAGTGCGGCCGGGGCAGATACGCAGTATTTT
CASSAAGADTQYF
>NA|TRBV5-1|TRBD1|TRBJ2-5
TGCGCCAGCAGCCTTACCGGGACAGGGAAAGAGACCCAGTACTTC
CASSLTGTGKETQYF
>NA|TRBV5-4|TRBD1|TRBJ1-5
TGTGCCAGCAGCTACGTCGACAGGGGGCATGGCAATCAGCCCCAGCATTTT
CASSYVDRGHGNQPQHF
>few|TRBV2|TRBD2|TRBJ2-5
TGTGCCAGCAGCGCCCGGACTAGCGGGAAGGGGGGAGAGACCCAGTACTTC
CASSARTSGKGGETQYF
>few|TRBV9|TRBD1|TRBJ2-7
TGTGCCAGCAGCACCCGGACAGGTTACGAGCAGTACTTC
CASSTRTGYEQYF
>few|TRBV30|TRBD1|TRBJ1-2
TGTGCCTGGACCGGGACAGTCCCTTCGGACTATGGCTACACCTTC
CAWTGTVPSDYGYTF
>NA|TRBV30|TRBD1|TRBJ1-1
TGTGCCTGGAGTGTCCGGACAGGGACTGAAGCTTTCTTT
CAWSVRTGTEAFF
>few|TRBV29-1|TRBD1|TRBJ2-1
TGCAGCGTACAGGGGTATTGGGACAATGAGCAGTTCTTC
CSVQGYWDNEQFF
>few|TRBV30|NA|TRBJ2-3
TGTGCCTGGAGTGTGTCGGGGAGCACAGATACGCAGTATTTT
CAWSVSGSTDTQYF